These 17 T cell receptor beta chains originate from one sample sequenced in a study of blood T cell repertoires in COVID-19 (dated by TCRdb to the early 2020s). To prepare the library, the immunoSEQ multiplex PCR assay was applied. TCRdb took this table from immuneACCESS and kept in-frame rearrangements with V and J called. Such tables lack part of the clones; where checked against another copy, unresolved V genes explain under half of the gap, and the rest is unexplained. For this sample there are some 380,000 clones; approximately 91% appear just once. The ten biggest clones cover around 2.1% of the sample. Sequencing used PBMCs or T cells enriched from blood (not recorded which). The receptor source for this set is a middle-aged woman with acute COVID-19.

This chain uses TRBV18 with TRBJ1-2; D ambiguous. The germline V and J ends were trimmed by 2 bases and 8 bases, with 12 bases remaining between them. CDR1 KGHSH and CDR2 LQKENI come from the germline V gene. The CDR3 has 13 residues. In nucleotides, the CDR3 is TGTGCCAGCTCACCAGATTACACGTACGGCTACACCTTC. Protein: CASSPDYTYGYTF.

This chain uses TRBV20-1 with TRBJ2-3, with 7 bases lining up with TRBD2. The trim removed 3 bases at V and 3 bases at J, leaving 12 bases unmatched. The CDR3 covers 16 residues. Germline V CDR1 and CDR2: DFQATT, SNEGSKA (reference sequence). This chain's CDR3 is CSASGVGGGLTDTQYF. The DNA of the CDR3 is TGCAGTGCTAGTGGAGTTGGCGGGGGTCTTACAGATACGCAGTATTTT.

The J gene is TRBJ1-2, the V gene TRBV11-2, with D possibly matching TRBD1 (6 bases). The length of the CDR3 is 15 residues. Germline lookup yields CDR1 SGHAT and CDR2 FQNNGV. V was shortened by 0 bases and J by 4 bases, with 12 bases between the two germline ends. This CDR3 reads CASSLDGRGAYGYTF. The CDR3 coding sequence is TGTGCCAGCAGCTTAGATGGCAGGGGCGCCTATGGCTACACCTTC.

This clone was picked up one time. CDR3 loop: CASSLSGGADYGYTF. As DNA, the CDR3 is TGTGCCAGCAGTTTATCAGGGGGCGCGGACTATGGCTACACCTTC. V usage is TRBV27 and J usage is TRBJ1-2; 7 positions agree with TRBD1. Germline V gives CDR1 MNHEY, CDR2 SMNVEV (reference sequence). This CDR3 comprises 15 residues. V was clipped by 0 bases and J by 3 bases; unmatched bases: 4.

The V and J genes are TRBV7-9 and TRBJ2-3; tentatively, D is TRBD2 (6 bases). In germline, CDR1 is SEHNR, CDR2 FQNEAQ (reference sequence). The CDR3 has 15 amino acids. Trimming cost V 5 bases and J 3 bases, with 15 bases left between them. CDR3 DNA: TGTGCCAGCAGCCCGGGAAGTGGGAGGACAGATACGCAGTATTTT. Translated: CASSPGSGRTDTQYF.

The V and J genes are TRBV7-6 and TRBJ1-3; 9 nucleotides align to TRBD1. The CDR3 is made up of 19 amino acids. Per germline, CDR1 SGHVS and CDR2 FNYEAQ. V trimming: 6 bases; J trimming: 0 bases; junction bases outside the gene matches: 15. CDR3 residues: CASSLSGTGFLFSGNTIYF. CDR3 sequence (DNA): TGTGCCAGCAGTTTGTCCGGGACAGGGTTTCTTTTCTCTGGAAACACCATATATTTT.

The chain couples TRBV7-2 to TRBJ1-2, with D possibly matching TRBD1 (5 bases). The CDR3 loop spans 16 amino acids. Germline lookup yields CDR1 SGHTA and CDR2 FQGNSA. Trimming cost V 7 bases and J 1 base, with 19 bases left between them. CDR3 nucleotides: TGTGCCAGCACTAGGGGCGGGGGGAGAATTAACTATGGCTACACCTTC. It specifies CASTRGGGRINYGYTF.

The sample holds one count of this clone. The rearrangement links TRBV2 to TRBJ2-1; 11 positions match TRBD2. The V gene's germline CDR1 is SNHLY and CDR2 FYNNEI. V lost 3 bases, J lost 9 bases, and 10 bases stayed unmatched. This CDR3 region has 16 residues. The CDR3 nucleotides read TGTGCCAGCAGTGACGACGTAGCGGGGGGGTTTCTTGAGCAGTTCTTC. It is translated as CASSDDVAGGFLEQFF.

The chain carries TRBV3-1 (or the pseudogene TRBV3-2) and TRBJ1-4; D is perhaps TRBD1 (5 bases). V dropped 4 bases and J dropped 7 bases, with 13 bases sitting between them. This CDR3 comprises 14 residues. The germline V gene encodes CDR1 LGHDT and CDR2 YNNKEL (reference sequence). CDR3 DNA sequence: TGTGCCAGCAGCCCCCTGGGGCGGATTGAAAAACTGTTTTTT. As protein: CASSPLGRIEKLFF.

The chain combines TRBV5-4 with TRBJ2-3; D might be TRBD2 (5 bases). Germline V gene sequence: CDR1 SGHNT, CDR2 YYREEE (reference sequence). This CDR3 is built from 14 residues. V shed 2 bases and J shed 3 bases, with 10 bases lying between them. The CDR3 loop is CASSFLGSTDTQYF. For the CDR3, the DNA is TGTGCCAGCAGCTTTTTAGGGAGTACAGATACGCAGTATTTT.

The chain recombines TRBV6-2 or TRBV6-3 with TRBJ1-1, with 7 bases identical to TRBD1. From germline, CDR1 is MNHEY and CDR2 SVGEGT. The CDR3 spans 13 residues. V trimming: 4 bases; J trimming: 6 bases; junction bases outside the gene matches: 5. The CDR3: CASSFPRGAEAFF. Written as DNA, the CDR3 is TGTGCCAGCAGTTTCCCCAGGGGGGCTGAAGCTTTCTTT.

This chain uses TRBV4-2 with TRBJ1-2; 11 bases map to TRBD1. CDR3 length: 16 residues. With 3 bases clipped from V and 4 bases from J, the junction kept 7 bases outside the gene matches. CDR1 and CDR2 (germline): LGHNA, YNFKEQ. The CDR3 sequence is CASSHSGQGASYGYTF. The CDR3 DNA follows: TGTGCCAGCAGCCATTCCGGACAGGGGGCGAGCTATGGCTACACCTTC.

The chain joins TRBV19 to TRBJ1-1; possibly TRBD1 for D (5 bases). The CDR3 runs to 12 residues. Germline loops: CDR1 LNHDA, CDR2 SQIVND (reference sequence). V gave up 4 bases and J gave up 6 bases, with 9 bases separating them. CDR3 DNA: TGTGCCAGTAGTACCAGACAGCCTGAAGCTTTCTTT. This sequence encodes CASSTRQPEAFF.

The chain recombines TRBV9 with TRBJ2-7; D remains ambiguous. From germline, CDR1 is SGDLS and CDR2 YYNGEE. The germline V and J ends were trimmed by 0 bases and 5 bases, with 15 bases remaining between them. The CDR3 covers 15 residues. The CDR3 spells CASSVGLGSNDEQYF. CDR3 DNA sequence: TGTGCCAGCAGCGTAGGTCTGGGCAGCAATGACGAGCAGTACTTC.

This chain links TRBV19 with TRBJ1-6, with D possibly being TRBD1 (6 bases). The germline V and J ends were trimmed by 2 bases and 8 bases, with 13 bases remaining between them. CDR3 length: 15 residues. CDR1 LNHDA and CDR2 SQIVND come from the germline V gene (reference sequence). As DNA, the CDR3 is TGTGCCAGTAGTATAACAGGGCCAAGGGATTCACCCCTCCACTTT. Its protein is CASSITGPRDSPLHF. The full variable domain, in which reference TRBV19 and TRBJ1-6 provide the parts outside the CDR3, is DGGITQSPKYLFRKEGQNVTLSCEQNLNHDAMYWYRQDPGQGLRLIYYSQIVNDFQKGDIAEGYSVSREKKESFPLTVTSAQKNPTAFYLCASSITGPRDSPLHFGNGTRLTVT.

This chain links TRBV2 with TRBJ2-7; 8 bases map to TRBD2. The V gene end was trimmed by 4 bases and the J gene end by 6 bases; junction bases not matched to a gene: 8. CDR3 length: 14 residues. Per the germline V gene, CDR1 is SNHLY and CDR2 is FYNNEI. The CDR3 DNA sequence: TGTGCCAGCAGTGTAGACAGCGGGGGTAGCGAGCAGTACTTC. Protein product: CASSVDSGGSEQYF.

The V and J genes are TRBV14 and TRBJ2-1; 10 positions agree with TRBD2. The CDR3 sequence is 18 residues long. Germline V gives CDR1 SGHDN, CDR2 FVKESK. The junction had 10 bases not matched to a gene; V was cut back by 5 bases and J by 0 bases. As DNA, the CDR3 is TGTGCCAGCAGCGAACTGGGACTAGCGCACAGCTCCTACAATGAGCAGTTCTTC. Translation gives CASSELGLAHSSYNEQFF. Based on the CDR3 plus reference TRBV14 and TRBJ2-1, the full variable domain is EAGVTQFPSHSVIEKGQTVTLRCDPISGHDNLYWYRRVMGKEIKFLLHFVKESKQDESGMPNNRFLAERTGGTYSTLKVQPAELEDSGVYFCASSELGLAHSSYNEQFFGPGTRLTVL.